Included here is one T cell receptor beta chain sequence, with context. This sample is drawn from a study of blood T cell repertoires in COVID-19. Turning to the study itself: Acute and convalescent COVID-19 specimens originated in the United States, Italy and Spain.

Libraries were prepared by immunoSEQ multiplex PCR; TCRdb keeps only in-frame clonotypes and omits some of them. The sample lists 430,000 or so clones; around 87% were seen once. Membership in each cohort depended on participant-reported clinical history. Two negative PCRs, clearance, or symptom resolution had been documented for recovered Cohort 3 donors. This CDR3 spans 14 amino acids. Germline V gene lookup returns CDR1 MNHEY and CDR2 SVGAGI. The V gene lost 7 bases and the J gene lost 2 bases, with 15 bases spanning the gap. The receptor comes from a woman aged 40 to 50 who had recovered from COVID-19. This chain joins TRBV6-5 and TRBJ2-7; D might be TRBD1 (5 bases). The sequenced sample consisted of PBMCs or T cells enriched from blood (not recorded which). The CDR3 region is CASMRLQGAYEQYF. The CDR3 coding sequence is TGTGCCAGCATGCGCTTACAAGGGGCCTACGAGCAGTACTTC.